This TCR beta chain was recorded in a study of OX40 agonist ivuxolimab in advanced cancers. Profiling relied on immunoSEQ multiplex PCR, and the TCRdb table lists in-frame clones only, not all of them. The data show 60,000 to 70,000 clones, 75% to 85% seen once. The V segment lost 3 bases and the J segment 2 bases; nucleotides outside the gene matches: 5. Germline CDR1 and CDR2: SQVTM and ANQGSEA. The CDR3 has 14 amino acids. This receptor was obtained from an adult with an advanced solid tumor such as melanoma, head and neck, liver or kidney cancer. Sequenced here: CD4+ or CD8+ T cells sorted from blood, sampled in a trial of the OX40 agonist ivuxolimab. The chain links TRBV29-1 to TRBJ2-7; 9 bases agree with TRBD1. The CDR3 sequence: CSVEYGDRAYEQYF. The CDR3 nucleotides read TGCAGCGTTGAGTACGGGGACAGGGCCTACGAGCAGTACTTC.